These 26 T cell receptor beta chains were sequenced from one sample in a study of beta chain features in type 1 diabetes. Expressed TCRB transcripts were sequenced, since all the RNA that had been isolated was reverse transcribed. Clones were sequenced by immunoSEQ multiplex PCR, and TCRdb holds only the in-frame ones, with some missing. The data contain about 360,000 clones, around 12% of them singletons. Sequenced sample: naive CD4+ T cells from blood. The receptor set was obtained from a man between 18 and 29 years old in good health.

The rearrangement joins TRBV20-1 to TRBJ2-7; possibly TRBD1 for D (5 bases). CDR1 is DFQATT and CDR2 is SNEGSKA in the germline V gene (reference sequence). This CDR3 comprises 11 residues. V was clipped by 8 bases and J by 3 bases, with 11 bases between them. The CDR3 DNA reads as TGCAGTTCCCGAACAGGCTACGAGCAGTACTTC. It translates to CSSRTGYEQYF.

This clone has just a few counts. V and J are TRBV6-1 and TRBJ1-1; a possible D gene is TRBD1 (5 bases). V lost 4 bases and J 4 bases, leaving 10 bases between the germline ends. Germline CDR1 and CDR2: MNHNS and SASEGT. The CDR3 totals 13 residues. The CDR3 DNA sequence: TGTGCCAGCAGTGGGGGGGGAGGCACTGAAGCTTTCTTT. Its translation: CASSGGGGTEAFF.

CDR3 nucleotide sequence: TGTGCCAGCAGCCAAGATGGGGCGGGGACAGAGACCCAGTACTTC. Its translation: CASSQDGAGTETQYF. The V call is TRBV4-2, the J call TRBJ2-5, with D possibly being TRBD2 (6 bases). V shed 0 bases and J shed 4 bases, with 12 bases lying between them. This CDR3 is built from 15 residues. CDR1 is LGHNA, CDR2 YNFKEQ, per germline.

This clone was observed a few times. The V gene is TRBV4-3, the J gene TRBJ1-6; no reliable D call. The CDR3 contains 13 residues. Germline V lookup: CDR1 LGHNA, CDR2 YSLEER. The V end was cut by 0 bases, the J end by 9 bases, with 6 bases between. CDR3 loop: CASSQDSGSPLHF. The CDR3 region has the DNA TGCGCCAGCAGCCAAGACAGCGGTTCACCCCTCCACTTT.

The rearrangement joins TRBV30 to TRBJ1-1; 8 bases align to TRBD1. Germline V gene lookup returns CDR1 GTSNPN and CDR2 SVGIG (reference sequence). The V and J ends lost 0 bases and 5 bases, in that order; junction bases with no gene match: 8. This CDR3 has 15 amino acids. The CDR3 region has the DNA TGTGCCTGGAGTGTACTCGGACAGGGTAGAACTGAAGCTTTCTTT. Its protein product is CAWSVLGQGRTEAFF.

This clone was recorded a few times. In nucleotides, the CDR3 is TGTGCCAGCAGCGTAGATTTGAGGGCCTACGAGCAGTACTTC. Protein sequence: CASSVDLRAYEQYF. The chain combines TRBV9 with TRBJ2-7; perhaps TRBD2 as D (5 bases). Germline V CDR1 and CDR2: SGDLS, YYNGEE. Trimming took 0 bases from V and 2 from J, leaving 9 bases between them. CDR3 size: 14 residues. Looking up the rest from reference TRBV9 and TRBJ2-7 gives the full variable domain: DSGVTQTPKHLITATGQRVTLRCSPRSGDLSVYWYQQSLDQGLQFLIQYYNGEERAKGNILERFSAQQFPDLHSELNLSSLELGDSALYFCASSVDLRAYEQYFGPGTRLTVT.

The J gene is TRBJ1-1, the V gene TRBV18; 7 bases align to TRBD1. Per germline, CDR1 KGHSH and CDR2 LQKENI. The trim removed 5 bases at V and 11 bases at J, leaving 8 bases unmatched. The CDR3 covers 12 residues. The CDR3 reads CASSSDRDHAFF. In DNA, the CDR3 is TGTGCCAGCTCATCCGACAGGGACCATGCTTTCTTT.

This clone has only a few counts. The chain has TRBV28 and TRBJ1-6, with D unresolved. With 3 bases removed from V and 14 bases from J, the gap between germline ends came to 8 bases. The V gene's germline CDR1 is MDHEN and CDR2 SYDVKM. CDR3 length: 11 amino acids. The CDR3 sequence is CASSFTRSLHF. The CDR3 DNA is TGTGCCAGCAGTTTCACTCGGTCCCTCCACTTT.

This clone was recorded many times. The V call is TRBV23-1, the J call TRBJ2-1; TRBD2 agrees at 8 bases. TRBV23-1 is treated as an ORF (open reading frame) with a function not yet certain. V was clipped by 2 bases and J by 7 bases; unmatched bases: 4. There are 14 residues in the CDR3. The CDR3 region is CASSQTGGLNEQFF. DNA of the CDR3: TGCGCCAGCAGTCAAACGGGAGGGTTAAATGAGCAGTTCTTC.

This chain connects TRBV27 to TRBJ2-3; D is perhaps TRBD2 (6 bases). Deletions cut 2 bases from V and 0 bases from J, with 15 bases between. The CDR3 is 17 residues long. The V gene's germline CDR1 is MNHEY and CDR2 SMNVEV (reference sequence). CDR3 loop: CASSLRAPSGSTDTQYF. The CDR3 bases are TGTGCCAGCAGTTTACGCGCCCCCAGCGGGAGCACAGATACGCAGTATTTT.

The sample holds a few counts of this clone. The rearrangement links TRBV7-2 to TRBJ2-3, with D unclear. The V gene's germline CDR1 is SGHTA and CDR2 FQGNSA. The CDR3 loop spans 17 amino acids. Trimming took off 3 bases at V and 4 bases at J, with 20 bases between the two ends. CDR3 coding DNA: TGTGCCAGCAGCTTGGCATGGAGCAGCCCCACCGCAGATACGCAGTATTTT. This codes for CASSLAWSSPTADTQYF.

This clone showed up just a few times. The CDR3 sequence: CASSRRNRTGQYF. The CDR3 DNA reads TGTGCCAGCAGTCGTAGAAATCGGACAGGGCAGTACTTC. The chain has TRBV11-2 and TRBJ2-7, with TRBD1 matching 7 bases. The CDR3 extends over 13 amino acids. After removal of 6 bases from V and 9 bases from J, the junction contained 11 bases not matched to a gene. Germline CDR1 reads SGHAT; CDR2 reads FQNNGV.

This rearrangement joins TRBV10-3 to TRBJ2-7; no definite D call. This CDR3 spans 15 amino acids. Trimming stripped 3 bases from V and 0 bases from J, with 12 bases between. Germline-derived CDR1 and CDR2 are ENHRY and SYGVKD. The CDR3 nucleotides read TGTGCCATCAGTGATACGACGCGGAGCTCCTACGAGCAGTACTTC. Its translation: CAISDTTRSSYEQYF.

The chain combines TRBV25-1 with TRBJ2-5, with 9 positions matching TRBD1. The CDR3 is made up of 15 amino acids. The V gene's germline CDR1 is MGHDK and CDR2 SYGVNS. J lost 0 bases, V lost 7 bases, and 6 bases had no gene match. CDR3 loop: CASTSDRGDQETQYF. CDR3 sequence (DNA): TGTGCCAGCACCTCGGACAGGGGAGACCAAGAGACCCAGTACTTC.

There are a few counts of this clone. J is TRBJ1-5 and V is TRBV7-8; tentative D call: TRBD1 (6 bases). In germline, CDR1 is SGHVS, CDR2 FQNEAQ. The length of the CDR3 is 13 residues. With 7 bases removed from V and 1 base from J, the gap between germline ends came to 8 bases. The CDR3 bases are TGTGCCAGCACACAGGGAAGCAATCAGCCCCAGCATTTT. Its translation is CASTQGSNQPQHF.

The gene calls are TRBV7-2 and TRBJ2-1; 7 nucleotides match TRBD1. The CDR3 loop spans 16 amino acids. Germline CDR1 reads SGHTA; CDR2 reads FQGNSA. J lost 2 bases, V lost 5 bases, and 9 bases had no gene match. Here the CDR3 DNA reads TGTGCCAGCAGCATGACCGGGACAGTAACCTACAATGAGCAGTTCTTC. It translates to CASSMTGTVTYNEQFF.

CDR3 in amino acids: CASSRAGGVHEQYF. In DNA, the CDR3 is TGTGCCAGCAGCCGAGCGGGTGGGGTACACGAGCAGTACTTC. The chain is built from TRBV7-2 and TRBJ2-7; tentative D call: TRBD2 (6 bases). Germline values: CDR1 SGHTA, CDR2 FQGNSA. V lost 5 bases and J 5 bases, leaving 16 bases between the germline ends. This CDR3 spans 14 amino acids.

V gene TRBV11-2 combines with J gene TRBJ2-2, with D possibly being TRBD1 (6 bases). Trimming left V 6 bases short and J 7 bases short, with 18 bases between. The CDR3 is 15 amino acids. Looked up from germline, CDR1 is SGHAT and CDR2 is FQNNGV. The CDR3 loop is CASRRAPRGSGELFF. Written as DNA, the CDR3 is TGTGCCAGCAGGAGGGCTCCCAGGGGAAGCGGGGAGCTGTTTTTT.

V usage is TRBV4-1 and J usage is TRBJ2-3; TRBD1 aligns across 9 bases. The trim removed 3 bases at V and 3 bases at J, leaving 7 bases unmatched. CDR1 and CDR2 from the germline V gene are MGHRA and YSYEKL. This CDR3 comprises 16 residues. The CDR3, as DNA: TGCGCCAGCAGCCACCCCAACAGGGGGCTAACAGATACGCAGTATTTT. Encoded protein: CASSHPNRGLTDTQYF.

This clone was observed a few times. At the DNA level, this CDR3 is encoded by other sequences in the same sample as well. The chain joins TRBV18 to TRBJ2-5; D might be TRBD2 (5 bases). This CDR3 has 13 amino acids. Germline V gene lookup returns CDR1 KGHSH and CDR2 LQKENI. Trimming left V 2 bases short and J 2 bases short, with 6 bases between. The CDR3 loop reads CASSPGSQETQYF. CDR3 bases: TGTGCCAGCTCACCAGGGAGTCAAGAGACCCAGTACTTC.

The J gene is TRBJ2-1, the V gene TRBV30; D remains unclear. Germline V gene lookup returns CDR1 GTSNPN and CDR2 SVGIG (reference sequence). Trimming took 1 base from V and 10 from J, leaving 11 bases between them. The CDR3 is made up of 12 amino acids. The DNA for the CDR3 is TGTGCCTGGAGTGCGGGTCATCAGGAGCAGTTCTTC. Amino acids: CAWSAGHQEQFF.

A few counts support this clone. CDR3 in amino acids: CASSLIQGSYGYTF. CDR3 nucleotide sequence: TGCGCCAGCAGCTTGATTCAGGGGTCCTATGGCTACACCTTC. The chain is built from TRBV5-1 and TRBJ1-2; D perhaps matches TRBD1 (6 bases). V lost 1 base and J lost 4, with 11 bases in between. This CDR3 is built from 14 residues. Germline V gene data show CDR1 as SGHRS and CDR2 as YFSETQ.

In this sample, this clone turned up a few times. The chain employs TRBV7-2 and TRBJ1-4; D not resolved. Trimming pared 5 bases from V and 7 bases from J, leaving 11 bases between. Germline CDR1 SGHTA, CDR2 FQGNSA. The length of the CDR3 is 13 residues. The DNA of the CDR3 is TGTGCCAGCAGCGCGCTGACGGGTGAAAAACTGTTTTTT. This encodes CASSALTGEKLFF.

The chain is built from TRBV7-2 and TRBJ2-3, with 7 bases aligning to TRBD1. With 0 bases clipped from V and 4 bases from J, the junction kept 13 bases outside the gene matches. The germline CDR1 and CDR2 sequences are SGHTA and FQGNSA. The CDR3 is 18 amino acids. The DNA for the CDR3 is TGTGCCAGCAGCTTAGCCTACCACAGGGGAGAGTTACCAGATACGCAGTATTTT. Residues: CASSLAYHRGELPDTQYF.

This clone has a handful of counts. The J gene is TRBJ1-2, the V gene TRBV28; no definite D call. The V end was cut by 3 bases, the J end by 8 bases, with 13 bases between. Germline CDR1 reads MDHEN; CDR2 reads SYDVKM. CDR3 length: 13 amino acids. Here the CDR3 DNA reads TGTGCCAGCAGTTTCCGATGGACGGGGGGCTACACCTTC. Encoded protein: CASSFRWTGGYTF.

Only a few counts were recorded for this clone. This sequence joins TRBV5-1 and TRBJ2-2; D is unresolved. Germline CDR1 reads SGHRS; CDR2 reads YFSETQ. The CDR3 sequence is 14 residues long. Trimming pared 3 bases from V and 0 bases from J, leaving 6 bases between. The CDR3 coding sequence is TGCGCCAGCAGCTCACAAGCGAACACCGGGGAGCTGTTTTTT. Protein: CASSSQANTGELFF. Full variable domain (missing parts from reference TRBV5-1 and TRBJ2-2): KAGVTQTPRYLIKTRGQQVTLSCSPISGHRSVSWYQQTPGQGLQFLFEYFSETQRNKGNFPGRFSGRQFSNSRSEMNVSTLELGDSALYLCASSSQANTGELFFGEGSRLTVL.